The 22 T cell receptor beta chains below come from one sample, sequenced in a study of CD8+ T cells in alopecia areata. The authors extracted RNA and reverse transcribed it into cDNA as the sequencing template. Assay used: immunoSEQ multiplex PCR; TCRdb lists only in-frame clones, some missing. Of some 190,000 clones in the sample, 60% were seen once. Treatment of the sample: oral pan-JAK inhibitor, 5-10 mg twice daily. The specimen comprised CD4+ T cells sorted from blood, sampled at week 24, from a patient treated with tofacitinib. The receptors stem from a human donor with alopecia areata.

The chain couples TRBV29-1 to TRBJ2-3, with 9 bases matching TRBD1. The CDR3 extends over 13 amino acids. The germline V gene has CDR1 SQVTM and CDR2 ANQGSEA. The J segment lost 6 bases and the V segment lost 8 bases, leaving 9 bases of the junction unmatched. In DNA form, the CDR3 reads TGCAGCACTACCGGGACAGGGTCTGATACGCAGTATTTT. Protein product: CSTTGTGSDTQYF.

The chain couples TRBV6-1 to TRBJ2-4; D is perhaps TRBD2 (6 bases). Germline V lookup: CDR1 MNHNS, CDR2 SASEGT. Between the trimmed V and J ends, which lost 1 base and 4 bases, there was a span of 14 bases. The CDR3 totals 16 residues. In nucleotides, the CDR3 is TGTGCCAGCAGTGAAGGTGGCGGGGCCAGGAAAAACATTCAGTACTTC. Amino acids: CASSEGGGARKNIQYF.

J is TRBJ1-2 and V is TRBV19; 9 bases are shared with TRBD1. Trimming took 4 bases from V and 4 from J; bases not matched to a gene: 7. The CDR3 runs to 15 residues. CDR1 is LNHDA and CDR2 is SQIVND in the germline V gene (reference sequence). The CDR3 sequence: CASSTGQGTFYGYTF. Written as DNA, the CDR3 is TGTGCCAGTAGTACCGGACAGGGGACCTTCTATGGCTACACCTTC.

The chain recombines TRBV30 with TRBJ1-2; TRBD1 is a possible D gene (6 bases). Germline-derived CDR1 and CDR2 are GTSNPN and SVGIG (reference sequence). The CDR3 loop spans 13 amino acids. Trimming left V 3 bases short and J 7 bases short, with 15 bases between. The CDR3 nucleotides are TGTGCCTGGAGGATACCAGGGGAACCTGGCTACACCTTC. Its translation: CAWRIPGEPGYTF.

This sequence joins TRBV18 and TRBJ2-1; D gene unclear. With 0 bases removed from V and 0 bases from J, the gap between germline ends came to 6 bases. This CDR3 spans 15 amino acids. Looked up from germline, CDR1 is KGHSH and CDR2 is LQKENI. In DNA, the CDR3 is TGTGCCAGCTCACCACCTCTTAGCTCCTACAATGAGCAGTTCTTC. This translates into CASSPPLSSYNEQFF.

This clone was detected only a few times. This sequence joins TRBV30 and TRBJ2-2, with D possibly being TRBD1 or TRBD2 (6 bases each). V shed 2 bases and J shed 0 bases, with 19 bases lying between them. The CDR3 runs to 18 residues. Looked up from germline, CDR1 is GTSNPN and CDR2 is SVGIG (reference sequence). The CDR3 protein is CAWSPPFTGAPNTGELFF. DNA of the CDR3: TGTGCCTGGAGTCCGCCCTTTACGGGGGCACCGAACACCGGGGAGCTGTTTTTT.

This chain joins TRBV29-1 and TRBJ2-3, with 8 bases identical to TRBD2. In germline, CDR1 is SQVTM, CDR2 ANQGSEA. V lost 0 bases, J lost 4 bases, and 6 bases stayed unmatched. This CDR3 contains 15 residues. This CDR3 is CSVEDPGGRADTQYF. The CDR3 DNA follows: TGCAGCGTTGAAGACCCGGGGGGGCGGGCAGATACGCAGTATTTT.

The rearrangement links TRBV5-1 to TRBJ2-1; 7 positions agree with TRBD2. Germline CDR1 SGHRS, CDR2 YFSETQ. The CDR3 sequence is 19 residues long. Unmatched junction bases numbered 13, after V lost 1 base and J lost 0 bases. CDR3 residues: CASSLLLLAALSSYNEQFF. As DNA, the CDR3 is TGCGCCAGCAGCTTGCTCTTGCTAGCGGCACTGAGCTCCTACAATGAGCAGTTCTTC.

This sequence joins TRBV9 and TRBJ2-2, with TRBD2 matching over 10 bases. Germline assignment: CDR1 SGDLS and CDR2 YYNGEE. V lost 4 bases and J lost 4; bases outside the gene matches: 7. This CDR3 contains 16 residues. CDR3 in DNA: TGTGCCAGCAGCCCTACTAGCGGGGTATCCACCGGGGAGCTGTTTTTT. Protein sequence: CASSPTSGVSTGELFF.

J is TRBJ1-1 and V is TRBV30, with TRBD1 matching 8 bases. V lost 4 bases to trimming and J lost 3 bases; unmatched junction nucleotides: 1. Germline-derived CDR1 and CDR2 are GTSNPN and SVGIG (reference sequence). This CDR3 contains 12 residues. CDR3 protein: CAWMDRDTEAFF. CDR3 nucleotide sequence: TGTGCCTGGATGGACAGGGACACTGAAGCTTTCTTT.

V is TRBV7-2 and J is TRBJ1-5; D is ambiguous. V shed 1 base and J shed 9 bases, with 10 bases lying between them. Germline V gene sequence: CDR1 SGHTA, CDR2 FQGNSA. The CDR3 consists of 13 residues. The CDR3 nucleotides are TGTGCCAGCAGCTTAGGTAGGCTGGCGCCCCAGCATTTT. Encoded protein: CASSLGRLAPQHF.

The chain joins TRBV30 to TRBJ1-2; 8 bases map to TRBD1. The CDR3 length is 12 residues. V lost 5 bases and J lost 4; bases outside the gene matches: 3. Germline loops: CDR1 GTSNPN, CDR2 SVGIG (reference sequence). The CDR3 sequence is CAWGTGVYGYTF. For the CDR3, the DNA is TGTGCCTGGGGGACAGGAGTCTATGGCTACACCTTC.

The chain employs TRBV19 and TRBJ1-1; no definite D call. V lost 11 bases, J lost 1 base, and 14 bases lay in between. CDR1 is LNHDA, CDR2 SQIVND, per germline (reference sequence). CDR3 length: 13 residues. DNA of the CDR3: TGTGCCTCCCAAAGGAGGGAGAACACTGAAGCTTTCTTT. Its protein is CASQRRENTEAFF.

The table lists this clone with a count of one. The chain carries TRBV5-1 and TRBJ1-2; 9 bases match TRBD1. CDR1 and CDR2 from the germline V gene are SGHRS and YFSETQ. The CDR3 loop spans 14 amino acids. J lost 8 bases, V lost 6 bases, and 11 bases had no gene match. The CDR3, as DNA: TGCGCCAGCACCGATTCACAGGGGGCGTGGGGCTACACCTTC. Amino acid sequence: CASTDSQGAWGYTF.

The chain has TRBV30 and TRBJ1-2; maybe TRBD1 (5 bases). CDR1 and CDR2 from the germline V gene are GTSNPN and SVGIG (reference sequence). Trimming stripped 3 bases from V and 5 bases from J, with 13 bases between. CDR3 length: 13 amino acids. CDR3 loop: CAWRTDQTYGYTF. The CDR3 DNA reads TGTGCCTGGAGGACAGATCAAACTTATGGCTACACCTTC. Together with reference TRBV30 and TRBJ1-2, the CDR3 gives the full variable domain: SQTIHQWPATLVQPVGSPLSLECTVEGTSNPNLYWYRQAAGRGLQLLFYSVGIGQISSEVPQNLSASRPQDRQFILSSKKLLLSDSGFYLCAWRTDQTYGYTFGSGTRLTVV.

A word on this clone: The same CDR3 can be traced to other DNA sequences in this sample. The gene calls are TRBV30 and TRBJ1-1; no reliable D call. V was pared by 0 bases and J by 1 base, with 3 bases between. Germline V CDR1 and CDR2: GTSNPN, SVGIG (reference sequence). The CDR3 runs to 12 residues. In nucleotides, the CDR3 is TGTGCCTGGAGTGTGGGGAACACTGAAGCTTTCTTT. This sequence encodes CAWSVGNTEAFF.

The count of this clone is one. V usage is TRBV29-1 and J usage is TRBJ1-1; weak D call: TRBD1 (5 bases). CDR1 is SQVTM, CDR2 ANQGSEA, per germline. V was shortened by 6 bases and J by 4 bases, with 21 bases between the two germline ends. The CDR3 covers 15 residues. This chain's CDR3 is CSVYGGRDDGTEAFF. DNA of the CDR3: TGCAGCGTGTATGGAGGAAGGGACGATGGCACTGAAGCTTTCTTT.

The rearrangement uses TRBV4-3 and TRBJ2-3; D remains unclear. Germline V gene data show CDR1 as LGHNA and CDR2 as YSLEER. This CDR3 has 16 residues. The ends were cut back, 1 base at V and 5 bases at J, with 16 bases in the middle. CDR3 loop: CASSQGAQGYVDTQYF. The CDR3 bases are TGCGCCAGCAGCCAAGGGGCGCAAGGATACGTAGATACGCAGTATTTT.

The CDR3 nucleotides are TGTGCCAGCAGCGTAGACAGGGGTAACTATGGCTACACCTTC. Translating gives CASSVDRGNYGYTF. The chain joins TRBV9 to TRBJ1-2, with 7 nucleotides matching TRBD1. Per the germline V gene, CDR1 is SGDLS and CDR2 is YYNGEE. This CDR3 comprises 14 residues. Trimming cost V 0 bases and J 1 base; bases outside gene matches: 0.

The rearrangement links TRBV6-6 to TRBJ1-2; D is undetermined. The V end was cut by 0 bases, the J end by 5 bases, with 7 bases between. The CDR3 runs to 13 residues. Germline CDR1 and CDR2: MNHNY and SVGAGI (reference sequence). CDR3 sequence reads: CASSYSRGYGYTF. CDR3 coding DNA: TGTGCCAGCAGTTACTCGCGAGGGTATGGCTACACCTTC.

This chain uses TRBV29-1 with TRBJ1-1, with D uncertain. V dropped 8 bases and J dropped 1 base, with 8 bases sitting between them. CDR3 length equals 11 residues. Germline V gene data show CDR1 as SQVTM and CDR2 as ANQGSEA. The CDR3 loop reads CSFTQNTEAFF. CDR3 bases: TGCAGCTTCACTCAGAACACTGAAGCTTTCTTT.

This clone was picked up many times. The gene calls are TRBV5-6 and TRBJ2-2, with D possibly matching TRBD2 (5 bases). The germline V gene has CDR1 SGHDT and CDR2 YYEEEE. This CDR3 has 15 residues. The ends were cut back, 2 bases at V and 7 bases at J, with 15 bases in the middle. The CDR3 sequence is CASSFRTARVGELFF. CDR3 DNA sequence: TGTGCCAGCAGCTTTAGAACCGCGAGGGTCGGGGAGCTGTTTTTT.